These T cell receptor beta chains were read from a single sample in a study of T-cell memory formation after mild COVID-19. TCRdb re-called the 5' RACE reads through MiXCR, storing one row per CDR3 protein. Seen here are roughly 600,000 distinct CDR3 sequences, roughly 18% observed once, and the top ten hold 12%. Material for sequencing was PBMCs or a T cell subset sorted from them (not recorded which). These receptors came from an adult woman who had mild COVID-19 (a few samples of this study predate the infection). Cell type and time point are not known. Both conserved end residues are part of each CDR3. D genes are given only for firm matches. Part of the rows lack a size; the others show once, few, many or a class for expanded clones.

d_gene,abundance,j_gene,v_gene,CDR3nt,CDR3aa
-,-,TRBJ1-5,TRBV4-1,TGCGCCAGCAGCCAGTCCCGGACAGTAAAGGCGGATCAGCCCCAGCATTTT,CASSQSRTVKADQPQHF
-,many,TRBJ2-3,TRBV5-4,TGTGCCAGCAGCTTGATACCCACAGATACGCAGTATTTT,CASSLIPTDTQYF
-,-,TRBJ2-2,TRBV25-1,TGTGCCAGCAGTGGAGACAGGTTGGGCAACACCGGGGAGCTGTTTTTT,CASSGDRLGNTGELFF
TRBD2,-,TRBJ2-5,TRBV4-1,TGCGCCAGCAGCCAAGATCCCTTCGCTGCTAGCGGGGAAGAGACCCAGTACTTC,CASSQDPFAASGEETQYF
-,-,TRBJ1-2,TRBV12-3/TRBV12-4,TGTGCCAGCAGTCCACAGGGAGTTACCTATGGCTACACCTTC,CASSPQGVTYGYTF
TRBD2,many,TRBJ2-5,TRBV7-8,TGTGCCAGCAGCGCCGGGACTAGCGGGGAATTACAAGAGACCCAGTACTTC,CASSAGTSGELQETQYF
TRBD1,few,TRBJ2-7,TRBV29-1,TGCAGCGTCTTGACAGGGGACGGGAGCGAGCAGTACTTC,CSVLTGDGSEQYF
-,-,TRBJ1-1,TRBV18,TGTGCCAGCTCACCTTCCACAGGGAAGAACACTGAAGCTTTCTTT,CASSPSTGKNTEAFF
TRBD2,few,TRBJ2-1,TRBV5-1,TGCGCCAGCAGCTTGGAGACTAGCGGAAGGGGGAATGAGCAGTTCTTC,CASSLETSGRGNEQFF
TRBD1,-,TRBJ1-4,TRBV6-6,TGTGCCAGCAGTTACCCCCCGGACAGGCGTAATGAAAAACTGTTTTTT,CASSYPPDRRNEKLFF
-,many,TRBJ1-2,TRBV5-1,TGCGCCAGCAGCTTGGTTGGGACAAACAATAAGAGCTACACCTTC,CASSLVGTNNKSYTF
TRBD2,-,TRBJ2-1,TRBV19,TGTGCCAGTAGTATAAAGCGGGGGATTTACAATGAGCAGTTCTTC,CASSIKRGIYNEQFF
TRBD1,-,TRBJ1-1,TRBV2,TGTGCCAGCAGACCGACTCGTTCACAGGGGGCTGAAGCTTTCTTT,CASRPTRSQGAEAFF
-,few,TRBJ1-2,TRBV3-1,TGTGCCAGCAGCCAATATGCGGAGAATGGCTACACCTTC,CASSQYAENGYTF
-,few,TRBJ1-1,TRBV7-9,TGTGCCAGCAGCTCGAACCTGAACACTGAAGCTTTCTTT,CASSSNLNTEAFF
-,-,TRBJ1-4,TRBV3-1,TGTGCCAGCAGCCAAAGAGAGGGGGGAGTTAATGAAAAACTGTTTTTT,CASSQREGGVNEKLFF
TRBD2,-,TRBJ2-3,TRBV20-1,TGCAGTGCGTCGGGACTAGCGGGACGGAGGACAGATACGCAGTATTTT,CSASGLAGRRTDTQYF
TRBD2,-,TRBJ2-1,TRBV12-5,TGTGCTAGTGGTTTGGAGGGACTAGCTGGTGAGCAGTTCTTC,CASGLEGLAGEQFF
-,few,TRBJ2-3,TRBV29-1,TGCAGCGTTGTCCCGGGAGATACGCAGTATTTT,CSVVPGDTQYF
TRBD1,few,TRBJ2-1,TRBV12-3/TRBV12-4,TGTGCCAGCAGTTTTAATGAGGGGGCGGTATCCATCGGTGAGCAGTTCTTC,CASSFNEGAVSIGEQFF
-,-,TRBJ1-1,TRBV11-1,TGTGCCAGCAGCTTAGTAATCGGCATAGAGGGGAGGATTAATGAAGCTTTCTTT,CASSLVIGIEGRINEAFF
-,-,TRBJ2-5,TRBV29-1,TGCAGCGCAGAGGGGGTTCAAGAGACCCAGTACTTC,CSAEGVQETQYF
TRBD1,few,TRBJ1-6,TRBV6-5,TGTGCCAGCAGTTCAACAGGGGTCTATAATTCACCCCTCCACTTT,CASSSTGVYNSPLHF
TRBD1,-,TRBJ1-2,TRBV7-6,TGTGCCAGCAGCTCAAGAGGGAGACAGGGGGGATATGGCTACACCTTC,CASSSRGRQGGYGYTF
TRBD2,-,TRBJ2-1,TRBV20-1,TGCAGTGCTAGCTTGCCTAGCGGTTCCCATGAGCAGTTATTC,CSASLPSGSHEQLF
-,-,TRBJ1-5,TRBV5-5,TGTGCCAGCAGCTTGGAGTTTACCCAGCCCCAGCATTTT,CASSLEFTQPQHF
-,few,TRBJ1-3,TRBV7-2,TGTGCCAGCAGCTCCCTCGGGGACTTGAACACCATATATTTT,CASSSLGDLNTIYF
-,few,TRBJ1-6,TRBV20-1,TGCAGTGCTAGAGAACAGGTTGCATCTTATAATTCACCCCTCCACTTT,CSAREQVASYNSPLHF
-,-,TRBJ2-2,TRBV5-1,TGCGCCAGCAGCTTGTTCGGTTCGCGGGATGCCGGGGAGCTGTTTTTT,CASSLFGSRDAGELFF
-,few,TRBJ1-1,TRBV7-3,TGTGCCAGCAGCCCCGGGGGAGCGTCTGAAGCTTTCTTT,CASSPGGASEAFF
-,-,TRBJ1-2,TRBV29-1,TGCAGCGTCCTTCGGGGCGGCTACACCTTC,CSVLRGGYTF
-,many,TRBJ2-2,TRBV5-1,TGCGCCAGCAGCTTCGGCCAGGGCACCGGGGAGCTGTTTTTT,CASSFGQGTGELFF
-,-,TRBJ2-2,TRBV6-5,TGTGCCAGCAGTTATCAGGGGCCGAACACCGGGGAGCTGTTTTTT,CASSYQGPNTGELFF
TRBD1,many,TRBJ2-3,TRBV12-3/TRBV12-4,TGTGCCAGCAGTATCCGGGACAGCAGAGATACGCAGTATTTT,CASSIRDSRDTQYF
-,few,TRBJ1-1,TRBV7-2,TGTGCCAGCAGACCGGGGGCGGGCAACACTGAAGCTTTCTTT,CASRPGAGNTEAFF
TRBD1,-,TRBJ1-2,TRBV12-3/TRBV12-4,TGTGCCAGCAGCCCAAGGACAGGGGGAGCAAATAACTATGGCTACACCTTC,CASSPRTGGANNYGYTF
-,-,TRBJ1-5,TRBV7-9,TGTGCCAGCAGCTTAGGGGTGGTGGAGGATCAGCCCCAGCATTTT,CASSLGVVEDQPQHF
TRBD2,many,TRBJ2-1,TRBV7-2,TGTGCCAGCAGCCGCCTCTCTAGCGGTAAAACTTACAATGAGCAGTTCTTC,CASSRLSSGKTYNEQFF
-,-,TRBJ1-2,TRBV10-3,TGTGCCATCAGTGGGGCGACAGGACTCTATGGCTACACCTTC,CAISGATGLYGYTF
-,many,TRBJ2-2,TRBV7-9,TGTGCCAGCAGCTCCCCACCCTTCGGCGGGGAGCTGTTTTTT,CASSSPPFGGELFF
-,few,TRBJ1-1,TRBV29-1,TGCAGCGTTGAGAGAGGGGGGGCTTTCTTT,CSVERGGAFF
-,-,TRBJ1-2,TRBV2,TGTGCCAGCAGTGTGTCAACAGTCGCTGGCTACACCTTC,CASSVSTVAGYTF
TRBD2,many,TRBJ2-3,TRBV10-3,TGTGCCATCAGTGTAGCGGGAACCACAGATACGCAGTATTTT,CAISVAGTTDTQYF
TRBD1,-,TRBJ2-5,TRBV7-9,TGTGCCAGCAGCCATCCGGGACAGGGGGCGCGGGAGACCCAGTACTTC,CASSHPGQGARETQYF
-,few,TRBJ1-3,TRBV6-2/TRBV6-3,TGTGCCAGCAGCAACCCTACGGCCAGTCGCAGCTCTGGAAACACCATATATTTT,CASSNPTASRSSGNTIYF
TRBD2,few,TRBJ2-7,TRBV9,TGTGCCAGCAGCGAGGGACTAAGCGAATACGAGCAGTACTTC,CASSEGLSEYEQYF
TRBD2,few,TRBJ2-5,TRBV7-8,TGTGCCAGCAGCTTAGCGCTTAGCGGGAGGGAAGAGACCCAGTACTTC,CASSLALSGREETQYF
TRBD2,few,TRBJ2-3,TRBV19,TGTGCCAGTAGTATCAGACTAGCGGGAGCTGATACGCAGTATTTT,CASSIRLAGADTQYF
-,many,TRBJ2-6,TRBV7-3,TGTGCCAGCAGCTCAGGTGGGGCTGGGGCCAACGTCCTGACTTTC,CASSSGGAGANVLTF
TRBD1,once,TRBJ2-7,TRBV15,TGTGCCACCAGCAGGGGAATTGGGACAGGGAGCGACGAGCAGTACTTC,CATSRGIGTGSDEQYF
-,-,TRBJ2-5,TRBV24-1,TGTGCCACCAGTGACCGGACACCCCAGCAAGAGACCCAGTACTTC,CATSDRTPQQETQYF
-,-,TRBJ1-1,TRBV12-3/TRBV12-4,TGTGCCAGCAGTCCCGAGGGGGGCGCTGAAGCTTTCTTT,CASSPEGGAEAFF